Reported below is one T cell receptor (beta chain). A much larger clone differs from this one at a single base, so this may be a read error. V trimming: 4 bases; J trimming: 3 bases; junction bases outside the gene matches: 5. The CDR3 has 15 amino acids. Germline-derived CDR1 and CDR2 are SGHTA and FQGNSA. These data belong to a study of Graves' ophthalmopathy and Graves' hyperthyroidism. A diagnosis was made from clinical symptoms together with serum thyroxine, TRAb, thyroid ultrasound and orbital computed tomography. Amplification of TCR beta CDR3 regions used RNA transcripts. The authors performed first-round RT-PCR with HTBI primers and then a second-round multiplex PCR. TCRdb reprocessed the multiplex PCR reads via MiXCR and lists one record per CDR3 protein. The data contain over a million distinct CDR3 sequences, 35% to 45% of them singletons.

The chain links TRBV7-2 to TRBJ1-3, with 8 nucleotides matching TRBD1. The TCR originated in an adult man with Graves' hyperthyroidism. Sequenced sample: peripheral blood or thyroid tissue (not recorded which). The CDR3 spells CTSSSQGAVGNTIYF. The DNA of the CDR3 is TGTACCAGCAGCTCGCAGGGGGCAGTTGGAAACACCATATATTTT.